The 16 T cell receptor beta chains given below trace back to one sample, sequenced in a study of blood T cell repertoires in COVID-19 (dated by TCRdb to 2020 to 2022). The method behind the library was the immunoSEQ multiplex PCR assay. This is the immuneACCESS table as TCRdb keeps it, with only in-frame sequences that have V and J called. A part of the clones is gone; compared with another copy, unresolved V genes explain less than half, and the rest is unexplained. For this sample there are some 150,000 clones; approximately 90% appear just once. The top ten clonotypes cover less than 0.85% of the sample. The sequenced sample was PBMCs or T cells enriched from blood (not recorded which). The receptors were gathered from a woman between 18 and 29 years old who had recovered from COVID-19.

The chain is built from TRBV6-1 and TRBJ1-3; no clear D. CDR1 and CDR2 (germline): MNHNS, SASEGT. CDR3 length: 13 residues. V dropped 3 bases and J dropped 0 bases, with 3 bases sitting between them. CDR3 amino acids: CASSESSGNTIYF. The CDR3 DNA follows: TGTGCCAGCAGTGAGAGCTCTGGAAACACCATATATTTT.

The chain combines TRBV5-4 with TRBJ1-1; D uncertain. Germline-derived CDR1 and CDR2 are SGHNT and YYREEE (reference sequence). There are 14 residues in the CDR3. V was trimmed by 0 bases and J by 0 bases, leaving 6 bases between them. The CDR3 DNA is TGTGCCAGCAGCTTGGGTCCTATGAACACTGAAGCTTTCTTT. Protein sequence: CASSLGPMNTEAFF.

V gene TRBV12-3 or TRBV12-4 combines with J gene TRBJ2-7; perhaps TRBD2 as D (6 bases). With 4 bases removed from V and 0 bases from J, the gap between germline ends came to 7 bases. This CDR3 contains 13 residues. CDR3 nucleotides: TGTGCCAGCAGTTGGGACTTCTCCTACGAGCAGTACTTC. This codes for CASSWDFSYEQYF.

The V call is TRBV5-1, the J call TRBJ2-7; a weak D match, TRBD2 (6 bases). V lost 0 bases and J lost 2, with 9 bases in between. Looked up from germline, CDR1 is SGHRS and CDR2 is YFSETQ. The CDR3 totals 14 residues. The CDR3 loop reads CASSLVEGPYEQYF. CDR3 in DNA: TGCGCCAGCAGCTTGGTGGAGGGGCCCTACGAGCAGTACTTC.

V and J are TRBV5-1 and TRBJ1-3; 7 bases fit TRBD1. The CDR3 totals 15 residues. The ends lost 3 bases at V and 8 bases at J; junction bases unmatched: 11. Germline CDR1 and CDR2: SGHRS and YFSETQ. CDR3 nucleotide sequence: TGCGCCAGCAGCTACCGGGACAGATCAGTGGACACCATATATTTT. This gives the protein CASSYRDRSVDTIYF.

J is TRBJ2-5 and V is TRBV2, with D perhaps TRBD2 (6 bases). The V gene lost 3 bases and the J gene lost 3 bases, with 11 bases spanning the gap. The CDR3 covers 14 residues. Germline V gene lookup returns CDR1 SNHLY and CDR2 FYNNEI. The CDR3 loop is CASSENSGKETQYF. In nucleotides, the CDR3 is TGTGCCAGCAGTGAGAATAGCGGAAAAGAGACCCAGTACTTC.

The CDR3 DNA follows: TGTGCCTGGGAGACAGGGTCGGAGGGCTACACCTTC. Translated, it gives CAWETGSEGYTF. V usage is TRBV30 and J usage is TRBJ1-2; TRBD1 matches 7 bases. Germline V gives CDR1 GTSNPN, CDR2 SVGIG (reference sequence). The CDR3 has 12 residues. V shed 5 bases and J 8 bases; nucleotides not matched to a gene: 8.

This clone was picked up one time. This chain joins TRBV28 and TRBJ2-7; no firm D call. The V end was cut by 7 bases, the J end by 3 bases, with 22 bases between. CDR1 MDHEN and CDR2 SYDVKM come from the germline V gene. This CDR3 contains 16 residues. The CDR3 spells CASTSPVQDSYYEQYF. The CDR3, as DNA: TGTGCCAGCACCTCCCCCGTGCAGGATTCGTACTACGAGCAGTACTTC.

The chain links TRBV19 to TRBJ1-2; TRBD1 agrees at 7 bases. The trim removed 6 bases at V and 3 bases at J, leaving 13 bases unmatched. This CDR3 has 16 residues. CDR1 LNHDA and CDR2 SQIVND come from the germline V gene (reference sequence). CDR3 in amino acids: CASRDPRTGGDYGYTF. The CDR3 DNA follows: TGTGCCAGTAGGGACCCAAGGACAGGCGGTGACTATGGCTACACCTTC.

The sample holds a few counts of this clone. The chain employs TRBV27 and TRBJ1-2; 7 nucleotides align to TRBD1. The CDR3 runs 15 residues. Germline V lookup: CDR1 MNHEY, CDR2 SMNVEV (reference sequence). Unmatched junction bases numbered 10, after V lost 5 bases and J lost 4 bases. CDR3 in amino acids: CASSPTGVTFYGYTF. CDR3 sequence (DNA): TGTGCCAGCAGTCCAACAGGGGTCACCTTCTATGGCTACACCTTC.

V and J are TRBV7-8 and TRBJ2-7; 8 nucleotides agree with TRBD2. J was trimmed by 0 bases and V by 4 bases; bases with no gene match: 5. The CDR3 loop spans 15 amino acids. CDR1 is SGHVS, CDR2 FQNEAQ, per germline. As DNA, the CDR3 is TGTGCCAGCAGCTCCCGGGGGGGGATCTCCTACGAGCAGTACTTC. This encodes CASSSRGGISYEQYF.

The chain recombines TRBV27 with TRBJ2-1, with unresolved D. CDR1 MNHEY and CDR2 SMNVEV come from the germline V gene (reference sequence). The CDR3 runs to 16 residues. With 2 bases removed from V and 0 bases from J, the gap between germline ends came to 11 bases. The CDR3 nucleotides are TGTGCCAGCAGTTTAATTAGTTTTGGCTCCTACAATGAGCAGTTCTTC. Its translation is CASSLISFGSYNEQFF.

The chain joins TRBV6-4 to TRBJ2-1; 9 bases are shared with TRBD2. This CDR3 comprises 16 residues. The trim removed 1 base at V and 3 bases at J, leaving 4 bases unmatched. The germline gives CDR1 MRHNA, CDR2 SNTAGT. In nucleotides, the CDR3 is TGTGCCAGCAGTGACTTAGCGGGAGTAGGCTACAATGAGCAGTTCTTC. Amino acid sequence: CASSDLAGVGYNEQFF.

The chain has TRBV4-2 and TRBJ2-1; 12 bases are shared with TRBD2. Losses at the gene ends were 1 base for V and 9 bases for J; bases not matched to a gene: 7. The CDR3 contains 16 residues. Germline V lookup: CDR1 LGHNA, CDR2 YNFKEQ. CDR3 DNA: TGTGCCAGCAGCCAAGGAATGACTAGCGGGGGCCCTGAGCAGTTCTTC. Translated, it gives CASSQGMTSGGPEQFF.

The chain is built from TRBV6-2 or TRBV6-3 and TRBJ1-2; 7 bases match TRBD1. With 2 bases clipped from V and 8 bases from J, the junction kept 2 bases outside the gene matches. Germline V CDR1 and CDR2: MNHEY, SVGEGT. The CDR3 runs 12 residues. The CDR3 loop reads CASSYPDRGYTF. The CDR3 bases are TGTGCCAGCAGTTACCCGGACAGGGGCTACACCTTC.

The gene calls are TRBV2 and TRBJ2-1, with D possibly matching TRBD1 (5 bases). V was shortened by 6 bases and J by 12 bases, with 15 bases between the two germline ends. The CDR3 consists of 12 residues. Germline V lookup: CDR1 SNHLY, CDR2 FYNNEI. The CDR3 nucleotides are TGTGCCAGCAGGGGGCTAAGTTTTGCGCAGTTCTTC. This encodes CASRGLSFAQFF.